One sample yielded the 14 T cell receptor beta chains listed below, sequenced in a study of blood T cell repertoires in COVID-19. Profiling relied on immunoSEQ multiplex PCR, and the TCRdb table lists in-frame clones only, not all of them. The sample shows 160,000 or so clones, around 85% of them seen only once. Sequencing input: peripheral blood. The source of these receptors is a woman between 65 and 79 years old with acute or convalescent COVID-19.

V usage is TRBV18 and J usage is TRBJ1-2; D is undetermined. There are 13 residues in the CDR3. Trimming stripped 6 bases from V and 2 bases from J, with 10 bases between. Germline CDR1 and CDR2: KGHSH and LQKENI. CDR3 bases: TGTGCCAGCTCTCCCACAGACAACTATGGCTACACCTTC. This codes for CASSPTDNYGYTF.

The gene calls are TRBV2 and TRBJ2-2, with a weak D call TRBD2 (6 bases). V shed 7 bases and J shed 3 bases, with 15 bases lying between them. CDR3 length: 15 amino acids. The germline gives CDR1 SNHLY, CDR2 FYNNEI. CDR3 DNA: TGTGCCAGCATCCCCTCCTCGGGGGACACCGGGGAGCTGTTTTTT. This gives the protein CASIPSSGDTGELFF.

The sample holds one count of this clone. The J gene is TRBJ1-6, the V gene TRBV6-5; no definite D call. Trimming pared 4 bases from V and 9 bases from J, leaving 19 bases between. There are 16 residues in the CDR3. Per the germline V gene, CDR1 is MNHEY and CDR2 is SVGAGI. The chain's CDR3 is CASSSEDISLGSPLHF. The CDR3 DNA sequence: TGTGCCAGCAGTTCGGAAGACATCTCTTTGGGTTCACCCCTCCACTTT.

The chain joins TRBV6-6 to TRBJ1-1, with no clear D. Per germline, CDR1 MNHNY and CDR2 SVGAGI (reference sequence). Between the trimmed V and J ends, which lost 2 bases and 6 bases, there was a span of 16 bases. The CDR3 runs 15 residues. DNA for the CDR3: TGTGCCAGCAGTTACCCCGGACCGGGAGAGGCTGAAGCTTTCTTT. This encodes CASSYPGPGEAEAFF.

The chain carries TRBV5-1 and TRBJ2-2, with 8 bases lining up with TRBD1. Trimming at V came to 0 bases and at J to 4 bases, leaving 11 bases not matched to a gene. The CDR3 extends over 18 amino acids. CDR1 is SGHRS and CDR2 is YFSETQ in the germline V gene. The CDR3 loop is CASSLVAGQGGATGELFF. CDR3 nucleotides: TGCGCCAGCAGCTTGGTGGCAGGACAGGGAGGCGCCACCGGGGAGCTGTTTTTT.

This chain uses TRBV15 with TRBJ1-2; D perhaps matches TRBD1 (5 bases). CDR1 and CDR2 (germline): LNHNV, YYDKDF (reference sequence). The CDR3 totals 13 residues. V dropped 0 bases and J dropped 8 bases, with 10 bases sitting between them. This CDR3 reads CATSRDRQGGYTF. CDR3 DNA: TGTGCCACCAGCAGAGATCGGCAGGGAGGCTACACCTTC.

The chain employs TRBV4-3 and TRBJ2-1, with 10 nucleotides matching TRBD2. The CDR3 is made up of 17 amino acids. Germline CDR1 is LGHNA and CDR2 is YSLEER. V lost 0 bases to trimming and J lost 4 bases; unmatched junction nucleotides: 6. The CDR3 DNA follows: TGCGCCAGCAGCCAAGATGGGGCTAGCGGGGGTTACAATGAGCAGTTCTTC. Encoded protein: CASSQDGASGGYNEQFF.

V usage is TRBV5-1 and J usage is TRBJ1-1, with 8 bases that match TRBD1. V trimming: 1 base; J trimming: 5 bases; junction bases outside the gene matches: 10. The CDR3 contains 16 residues. Germline V lookup: CDR1 SGHRS, CDR2 YFSETQ. CDR3 loop: CASSLTAGGRATEAFF. For the CDR3, the DNA is TGCGCCAGCAGCTTGACCGCAGGGGGCCGGGCAACTGAAGCTTTCTTT.

The rearrangement joins TRBV5-6 to TRBJ1-2; no firm D call. The CDR3 length is 14 residues. Germline CDR1 SGHDT, CDR2 YYEEEE. V shed 2 bases and J shed 3 bases, with 11 bases lying between them. CDR3 in amino acids: CASSFLNRDYGYTF. The CDR3 nucleotides are TGTGCCAGCAGCTTTCTGAATCGCGACTATGGCTACACCTTC.

The chain has TRBV28 and TRBJ1-6, with unresolved D. V was trimmed by 6 bases and J by 4 bases, leaving 4 bases between them. This CDR3 is built from 12 residues. Germline V gene data show CDR1 as MDHEN and CDR2 as SYDVKM. CDR3 residues: CASSPYNSPLHF. The CDR3 region has the DNA TGTGCCAGCAGCCCTTATAATTCACCCCTCCACTTT.

The V call is TRBV19, the J call TRBJ2-7; TRBD2 might be the D (6 bases). The V gene lost 0 bases and the J gene lost 5 bases, with 14 bases spanning the gap. The germline V gene has CDR1 LNHDA and CDR2 SQIVND (reference sequence). CDR3 length equals 15 residues. The CDR3 spells CASSIDFRLANEQYF. The DNA for the CDR3 is TGTGCCAGTAGTATAGATTTTCGGCTAGCGAACGAGCAGTACTTC.

V gene TRBV2 combines with J gene TRBJ1-2; the D gene is possibly TRBD1 (6 bases). The CDR3 is made up of 13 amino acids. Trimming shortened V by 6 bases and J by 7 bases, and 15 bases separated the two germline ends. Germline values: CDR1 SNHLY, CDR2 FYNNEI. The CDR3 sequence is CASRLGHWGGYTF. The CDR3 DNA follows: TGTGCCAGCAGATTGGGACACTGGGGTGGCTACACCTTC. Full variable domain (remainder filled in from reference TRBV2 and TRBJ1-2): EPEVTQTPSHQVTQMGQEVILRCVPISNHLYFYWYRQILGQKVEFLVSFYNNEISEKSEIFDDQFSVERPDGSNFTLKIRSTKLEDSAMYFCASRLGHWGGYTFGSGTRLTVV.

This chain joins TRBV19 and TRBJ1-6; D may be TRBD1 (5 bases). The germline V gene has CDR1 LNHDA and CDR2 SQIVND (reference sequence). This CDR3 comprises 14 residues. With 5 bases removed from V and 6 bases from J, the gap between germline ends came to 11 bases. Here the CDR3 reads CASSQGRANSPLHF. For the CDR3, the DNA is TGTGCCAGTAGTCAAGGCAGGGCTAATTCACCCCTCCACTTT.

This chain links TRBV20-1 with TRBJ1-2, with D perhaps TRBD1 (6 bases). This CDR3 has 10 residues. The germline gives CDR1 DFQATT, CDR2 SNEGSKA (reference sequence). CDR3 region: CRAGDYGYTF. CDR3 bases: TGCAGGGCAGGGGATTATGGCTACACCTTC.